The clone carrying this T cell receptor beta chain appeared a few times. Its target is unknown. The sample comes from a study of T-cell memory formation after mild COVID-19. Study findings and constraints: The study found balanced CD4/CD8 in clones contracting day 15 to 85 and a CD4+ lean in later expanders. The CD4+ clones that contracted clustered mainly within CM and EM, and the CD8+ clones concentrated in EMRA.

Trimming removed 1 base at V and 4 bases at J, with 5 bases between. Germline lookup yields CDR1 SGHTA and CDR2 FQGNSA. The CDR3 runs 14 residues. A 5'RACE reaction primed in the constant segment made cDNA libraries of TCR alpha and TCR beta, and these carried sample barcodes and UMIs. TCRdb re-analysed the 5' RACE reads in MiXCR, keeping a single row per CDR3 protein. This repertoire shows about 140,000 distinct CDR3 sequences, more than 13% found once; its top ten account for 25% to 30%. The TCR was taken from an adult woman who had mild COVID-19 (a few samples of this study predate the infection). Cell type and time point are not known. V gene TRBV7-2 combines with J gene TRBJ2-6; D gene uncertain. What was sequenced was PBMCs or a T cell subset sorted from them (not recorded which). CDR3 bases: TGTGCCAGCAGCTTAGACCTCGGGGCCAACGTCCTGACTTTC. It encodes CASSLDLGANVLTF. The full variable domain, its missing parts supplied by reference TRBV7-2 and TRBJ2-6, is GAGVSQSPSNKVTEKGKDVELRCDPISGHTALYWYRQSLGQGLEFLIYFQGNSAPDKSGLPSDRFSAERTGGSVSTLTIQRTQQEDSAVYLCASSLDLGANVLTFGAGSRLTVL.